Below are 23 T cell receptor beta chains sequenced from a single sample in a study of blood T cell repertoires in COVID-19. Some clones are missing from TCRdb's copy, which holds only in-frame ones; the method was immunoSEQ multiplex PCR. The table lists about 210,000 clones, roughly 89% of them singletons. The sequencing sample was made of PBMCs or T cells enriched from blood (not recorded which). These receptors all come from a man aged 18 to 30 with acute COVID-19.

This chain uses TRBV29-1 with TRBJ2-1; the D gene is possibly TRBD2 (6 bases). The CDR3 is 13 amino acids. Germline V lookup: CDR1 SQVTM, CDR2 ANQGSEA. Trimming pared 6 bases from V and 0 bases from J, leaving 9 bases between. The chain's CDR3 is CSVGGSSYNEQFF. Here the CDR3 DNA reads TGCAGCGTGGGGGGAAGCTCCTACAATGAGCAGTTCTTC.

This chain connects TRBV28 to TRBJ2-7; D is uncertain. From germline, CDR1 is MDHEN and CDR2 SYDVKM. The CDR3 consists of 13 residues. V was shortened by 5 bases and J by 2 bases, with 10 bases between the two germline ends. Here the CDR3 DNA reads TGTGCCAGCAGTCCCGGTAGAGCCTACGAGCAGTACTTC. Translated, it gives CASSPGRAYEQYF.

For the CDR3, the DNA is TGTGCCAGCCAGGCAGCCCTGATCTACAATGAGCAGTTCTTC. Residues: CASQAALIYNEQFF. The chain joins TRBV11-2 to TRBJ2-1; no definite D call. Germline CDR1 reads SGHAT; CDR2 reads FQNNGV. The CDR3 sequence is 14 residues long. Trimming shortened V by 8 bases and J by 3 bases, and 14 bases separated the two germline ends.

As to this clone: An end of the junction does not agree with germline; a read error may underlie this. This chain joins TRBV7-9 and TRBJ2-7; TRBD2 agrees at 9 bases. CDR3 length: 15 amino acids. Germline lookup yields CDR1 SEHNR and CDR2 FQNEAQ (reference sequence). The CDR3 DNA reads as TGTGCCAGCAGCGTAGCGGGAGAGACGCCCTACGAGCAGTACTTC. Encoded protein: CASSVAGETPYEQYF.

The V call is TRBV27, the J call TRBJ2-2; possible D gene TRBD2, 6 bases. The CDR3 has 16 amino acids. V lost 4 bases, J lost 0 bases, and 12 bases lay in between. The V gene's germline CDR1 is MNHEY and CDR2 SMNVEV (reference sequence). As DNA, the CDR3 is TGTGCCAGCAGTTCCCCCTGGGGGGCGAACACCGGGGAGCTGTTTTTT. Translation gives CASSSPWGANTGELFF.

The chain links TRBV5-1 to TRBJ2-6; TRBD1 aligns across 7 bases. V lost 5 bases and J lost 0; bases outside the gene matches: 8. CDR1 is SGHRS and CDR2 is YFSETQ in the germline V gene. The CDR3 loop spans 17 amino acids. CDR3 DNA: TGCGCCAGCAGGTCCGGGACAGCAAGCTCTGGGGCCAACGTCCTGACTTTC. This codes for CASRSGTASSGANVLTF.

The chain couples TRBV27 to TRBJ1-5, with D possibly matching TRBD1 (6 bases). The V and J ends lost 4 bases and 2 bases respectively, with 18 bases between them. Germline values: CDR1 MNHEY, CDR2 SMNVEV (reference sequence). The CDR3 spans 17 residues. The CDR3 region has the DNA TGTGCCAGCAGTTCAAAACAGGGCTATGGGGGCAATCAGCCCCAGCATTTT. Its protein is CASSSKQGYGGNQPQHF.

This clone was found a few times. The V gene is TRBV25-1, the J gene TRBJ1-1; D is perhaps TRBD1 (5 bases). V dropped 5 bases and J dropped 0 bases, with 10 bases sitting between them. This CDR3 has 14 amino acids. Germline CDR1 reads MGHDK; CDR2 reads SYGVNS. The CDR3 protein is CASSPGGLNTEAFF. The CDR3 region has the DNA TGTGCCAGCAGTCCGGGGGGTCTGAACACTGAAGCTTTCTTT.

This clone was recorded only once. V and J are TRBV10-3 and TRBJ2-2; 8 bases match TRBD2. In germline, CDR1 is ENHRY, CDR2 SYGVKD. V lost 0 bases to trimming and J lost 1 base; unmatched junction nucleotides: 4. The CDR3 has 17 amino acids. The CDR3, as DNA: TGTGCCATCAGTGAGTCAGAGCGGGAGTTGAACACCGGGGAGCTGTTTTTT. Protein product: CAISESERELNTGELFF.

The chain recombines TRBV24-1 with TRBJ1-1; the match to TRBD1 covers 9 bases. Germline CDR1 is KGHDR and CDR2 is SFDVKD. The CDR3 contains 16 residues. V shed 4 bases and J 5 bases; nucleotides not matched to a gene: 10. Here the CDR3 reads CATSESGTGFDTEAFF. The CDR3 DNA sequence: TGTGCCACCAGTGAATCCGGGACAGGGTTCGATACTGAAGCTTTCTTT.

CDR3 nucleotides: TGTGCCAGCAAGACCGACGCGGGGGAACAGCCCCAGCATTTT. As protein: CASKTDAGEQPQHF. The rearrangement uses TRBV2 and TRBJ1-5, with D maybe TRBD1 (5 bases). The V gene lost 7 bases and the J gene lost 7 bases, with 17 bases spanning the gap. This CDR3 region has 14 residues. Germline lookup yields CDR1 SNHLY and CDR2 FYNNEI.

The chain combines TRBV19 with TRBJ2-3; the D gene is possibly TRBD2 (5 bases). With 0 bases removed from V and 2 bases from J, the gap between germline ends came to 12 bases. The V gene's germline CDR1 is LNHDA and CDR2 SQIVND (reference sequence). The length of the CDR3 is 16 residues. CDR3 sequence: CASSIEGGSLTDTQYF. DNA of the CDR3: TGTGCCAGTAGTATAGAAGGAGGATCCCTCACAGATACGCAGTATTTT.

This clone came up a few times. The chain has TRBV27 and TRBJ1-1, with D possibly matching TRBD1 (5 bases). V lost 2 bases and J lost 1, with 17 bases in between. There are 17 residues in the CDR3. Looked up from germline, CDR1 is MNHEY and CDR2 is SMNVEV (reference sequence). Written as DNA, the CDR3 is TGTGCCAGCAGTTTAAGTCCACGCTGGACACAGAACACTGAAGCTTTCTTT. This sequence encodes CASSLSPRWTQNTEAFF.

The V call is TRBV3-1 (or the pseudogene TRBV3-2), the J call TRBJ2-7, with D perhaps TRBD2 (6 bases). The length of the CDR3 is 15 residues. Germline V CDR1 and CDR2: LGHDT, YNNKEL (reference sequence). Trimming took off 4 bases at V and 0 bases at J, with 13 bases between the two ends. The CDR3 region is CASSPLGGTSYEQYF. The CDR3 nucleotides are TGTGCCAGCAGCCCCCTCGGCGGGACCTCCTACGAGCAGTACTTC.

V is TRBV7-9 and J is TRBJ2-2; 8 nucleotides match TRBD2. Looked up from germline, CDR1 is SEHNR and CDR2 is FQNEAQ (reference sequence). The CDR3 is 16 residues long. Unmatched junction bases numbered 8, after V lost 3 bases and J lost 5 bases. The CDR3 sequence: CASSFTGGPRTGELFF. DNA of the CDR3: TGTGCCAGCAGCTTCACGGGAGGGCCTAGGACCGGGGAGCTGTTTTTT.

This chain uses TRBV19 with TRBJ2-4; TRBD2 matches 8 bases. J gave up 0 bases and V 1 base, and 2 bases lay outside the gene matches. The CDR3 has 16 amino acids. Germline-derived CDR1 and CDR2 are LNHDA and SQIVND (reference sequence). The CDR3 DNA follows: TGTGCCAGTAGTATAGTGGCGGGAGGAGCCAAAAACATTCAGTACTTC. It codes for CASSIVAGGAKNIQYF.

The genes are TRBV11-2 and TRBJ2-2; 9 bases align to TRBD2. The junction had 8 bases not matched to a gene; V was cut back by 5 bases and J by 7 bases. This CDR3 is 15 amino acids long. In germline, CDR1 is SGHAT, CDR2 FQNNGV. In DNA form, the CDR3 reads TGTGCCAGCAGCGGCGGGAGGGGAGTGTACGGGGAGCTGTTTTTT. Protein product: CASSGGRGVYGELFF.

CDR3 sequence (DNA): TGTGCCAGTAGTAAAGGGTCACCGGGTCCACCTAGCGGAGGCTCCTACGAGCAGTACTTC. Amino acids: CASSKGSPGPPSGGSYEQYF. The rearrangement uses TRBV19 and TRBJ2-7; 7 bases align to TRBD2. This CDR3 spans 20 amino acids. Germline V gives CDR1 LNHDA, CDR2 SQIVND (reference sequence). With 4 bases clipped from V and 0 bases from J, the junction kept 21 bases outside the gene matches.

This rearrangement joins TRBV7-9 to TRBJ2-1; D ambiguous. Germline V gene data show CDR1 as SEHNR and CDR2 as FQNEAQ (reference sequence). The CDR3 loop spans 12 amino acids. V dropped 5 bases and J dropped 7 bases, with 9 bases sitting between them. This CDR3 reads CASSLVQNEQFF. As DNA, the CDR3 is TGTGCCAGCAGCCTAGTCCAAAATGAGCAGTTCTTC.

This clone appeared once. The chain carries TRBV30 and TRBJ1-2; D might be TRBD1 (5 bases). This CDR3 is 10 amino acids long. V shed 6 bases and J shed 8 bases, with 10 bases lying between them. Per germline, CDR1 GTSNPN and CDR2 SVGIG (reference sequence). CDR3 loop: CACSDRGYTF. The CDR3 DNA reads TGTGCCTGTTCCGACAGAGGCTACACCTTC.

The chain joins TRBV30 to TRBJ2-7, with TRBD1 identical over 11 bases. Trimming at V came to 4 bases and at J to 4 bases, leaving 6 bases not matched to a gene. The V gene's germline CDR1 is GTSNPN and CDR2 SVGIG (reference sequence). This CDR3 comprises 14 residues. The CDR3 nucleotides are TGTGCCTGGAATCCGGGACAGGGGGGATACGAGCAGTACTTC. Amino acids: CAWNPGQGGYEQYF. Variable domain in full (rest from reference TRBV30 and TRBJ2-7): SQTIHQWPATLVQPVGSPLSLECTVEGTSNPNLYWYRQAAGRGLQLLFYSVGIGQISSEVPQNLSASRPQDRQFILSSKKLLLSDSGFYLCAWNPGQGGYEQYFGPGTRLTVT.

On this clone itself: Other DNA variants within this sample encode the same CDR3. CDR3 amino acids: CASSLGLAAYEQYF. CDR3 DNA sequence: TGTGCCAGTAGCCTGGGACTAGCGGCCTACGAGCAGTACTTC. J is TRBJ2-7 and V is TRBV19, with TRBD2 matching over 11 bases. The germline CDR1 and CDR2 sequences are LNHDA and SQIVND (reference sequence). V was pared by 6 bases and J by 2 bases, with 3 bases of the junction left unmatched. There are 14 residues in the CDR3.

This chain links TRBV5-4 with TRBJ2-4, with 9 bases aligning to TRBD1. J was trimmed by 9 bases and V by 0 bases; bases with no gene match: 7. Per germline, CDR1 SGHNT and CDR2 YYREEE (reference sequence). This CDR3 is built from 15 residues. This CDR3 is CASSLAGQGSGIQYF. The CDR3 region has the DNA TGTGCCAGCAGCTTGGCGGGACAGGGAAGCGGCATTCAGTACTTC.